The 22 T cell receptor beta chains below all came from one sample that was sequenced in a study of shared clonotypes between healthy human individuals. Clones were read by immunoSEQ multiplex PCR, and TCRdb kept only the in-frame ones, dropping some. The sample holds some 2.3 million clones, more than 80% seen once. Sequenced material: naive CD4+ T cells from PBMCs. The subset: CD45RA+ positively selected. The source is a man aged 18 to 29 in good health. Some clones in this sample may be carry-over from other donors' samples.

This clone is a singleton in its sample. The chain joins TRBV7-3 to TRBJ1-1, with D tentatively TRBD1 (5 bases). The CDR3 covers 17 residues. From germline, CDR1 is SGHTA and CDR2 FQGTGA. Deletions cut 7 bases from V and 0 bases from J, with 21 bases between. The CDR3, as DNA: TGTGCCAGCACTACCCTCCGGGGCAGTAACATGAACACTGAAGCTTTCTTT. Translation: CASTTLRGSNMNTEAFF.

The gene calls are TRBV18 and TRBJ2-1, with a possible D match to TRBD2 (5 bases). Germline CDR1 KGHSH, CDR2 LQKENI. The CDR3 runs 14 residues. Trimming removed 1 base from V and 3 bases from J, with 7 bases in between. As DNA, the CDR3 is TGTGCCAGCTCACCACGACTAAGCTACAATGAGCAGTTCTTC. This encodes CASSPRLSYNEQFF.

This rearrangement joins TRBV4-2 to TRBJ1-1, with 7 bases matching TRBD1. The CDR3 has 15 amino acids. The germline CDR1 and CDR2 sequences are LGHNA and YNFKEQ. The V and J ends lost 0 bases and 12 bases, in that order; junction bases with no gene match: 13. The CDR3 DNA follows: TGTGCCAGCAGCCAAGATTATGTCGGGGCAGGGGGATCTTTCTTT. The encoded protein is CASSQDYVGAGGSFF.

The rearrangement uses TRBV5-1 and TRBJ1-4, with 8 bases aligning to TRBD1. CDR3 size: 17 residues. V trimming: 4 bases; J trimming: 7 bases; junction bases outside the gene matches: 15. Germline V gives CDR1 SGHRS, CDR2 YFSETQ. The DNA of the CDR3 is TGCGCCAGCAGCCCGGGGCTACTAGACAGGGGTGGTGAAAAACTGTTTTTT. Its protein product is CASSPGLLDRGGEKLFF. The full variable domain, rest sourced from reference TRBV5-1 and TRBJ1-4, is KAGVTQTPRYLIKTRGQQVTLSCSPISGHRSVSWYQQTPGQGLQFLFEYFSETQRNKGNFPGRFSGRQFSNSRSEMNVSTLELGDSALYLCASSPGLLDRGGEKLFFGSGTQLSVL.

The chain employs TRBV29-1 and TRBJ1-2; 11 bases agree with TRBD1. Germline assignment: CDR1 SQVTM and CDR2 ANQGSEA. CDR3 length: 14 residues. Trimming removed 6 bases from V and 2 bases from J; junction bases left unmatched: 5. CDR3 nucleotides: TGCAGCGTCGTCGGGACAGGGGGGAACTATGGCTACACCTTC. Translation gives CSVVGTGGNYGYTF.

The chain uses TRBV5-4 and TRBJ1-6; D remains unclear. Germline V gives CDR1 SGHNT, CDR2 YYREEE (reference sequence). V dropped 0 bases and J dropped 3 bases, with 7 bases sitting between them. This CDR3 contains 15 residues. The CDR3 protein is CASSLDGYYNSPLHF. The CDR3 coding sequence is TGTGCCAGCAGCTTGGACGGTTACTATAATTCACCCCTCCACTTT.

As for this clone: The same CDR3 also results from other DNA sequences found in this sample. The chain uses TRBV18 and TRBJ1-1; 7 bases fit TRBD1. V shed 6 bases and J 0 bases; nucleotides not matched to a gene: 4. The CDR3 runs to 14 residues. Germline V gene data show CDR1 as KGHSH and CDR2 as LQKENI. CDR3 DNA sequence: TGTGCCAGCTCCCGACAGGGAATGAACACTGAAGCTTTCTTT. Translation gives CASSRQGMNTEAFF.

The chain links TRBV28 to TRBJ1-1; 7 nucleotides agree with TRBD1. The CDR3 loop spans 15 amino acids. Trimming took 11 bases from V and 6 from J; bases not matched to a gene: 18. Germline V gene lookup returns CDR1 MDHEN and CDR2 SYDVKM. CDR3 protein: CAVIRQGSATPEAFF. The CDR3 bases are TGTGCCGTAATAAGACAGGGATCGGCCACCCCTGAAGCTTTCTTT.

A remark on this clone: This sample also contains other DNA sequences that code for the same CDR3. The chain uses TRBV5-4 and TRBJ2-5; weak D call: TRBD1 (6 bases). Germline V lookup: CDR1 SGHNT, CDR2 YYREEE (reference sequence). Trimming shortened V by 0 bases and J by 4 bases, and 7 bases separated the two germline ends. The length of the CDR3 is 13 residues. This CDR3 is CASSLDRVETQYF. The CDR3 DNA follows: TGTGCCAGCAGCTTGGACAGGGTAGAGACCCAGTACTTC.

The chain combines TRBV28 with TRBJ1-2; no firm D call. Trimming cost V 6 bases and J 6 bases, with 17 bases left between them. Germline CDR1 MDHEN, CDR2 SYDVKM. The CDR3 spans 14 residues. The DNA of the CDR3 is TGTGCCAGCAGACTTAGCATGAGGGTACATGGCTACACCTTC. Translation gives CASRLSMRVHGYTF.

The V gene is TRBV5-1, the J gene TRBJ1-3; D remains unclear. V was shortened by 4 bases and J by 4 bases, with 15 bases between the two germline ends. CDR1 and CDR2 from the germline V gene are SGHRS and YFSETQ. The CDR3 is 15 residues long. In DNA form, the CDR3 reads TGCGCCAGCAGCACGCAAGGACCCAGGGGAAACACCATATATTTT. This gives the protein CASSTQGPRGNTIYF. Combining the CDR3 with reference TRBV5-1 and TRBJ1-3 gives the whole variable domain KAGVTQTPRYLIKTRGQQVTLSCSPISGHRSVSWYQQTPGQGLQFLFEYFSETQRNKGNFPGRFSGRQFSNSRSEMNVSTLELGDSALYLCASSTQGPRGNTIYFGEGSWLTVV.

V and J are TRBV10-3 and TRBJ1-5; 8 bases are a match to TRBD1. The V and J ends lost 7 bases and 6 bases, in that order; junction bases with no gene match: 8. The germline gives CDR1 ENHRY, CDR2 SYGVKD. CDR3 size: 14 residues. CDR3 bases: TGTGCCATCAAAGGACAGGGTGCAGGTCAGCCCCAGCATTTT. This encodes CAIKGQGAGQPQHF.

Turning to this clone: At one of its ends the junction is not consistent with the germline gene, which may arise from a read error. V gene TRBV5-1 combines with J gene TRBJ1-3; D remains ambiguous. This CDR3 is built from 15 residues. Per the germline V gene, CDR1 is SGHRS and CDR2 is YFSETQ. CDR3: CASRLGSLSGNTIYF. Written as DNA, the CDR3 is TGCGCCAGCAGGTTGGGATCGCTCTCTGGAAACACCATATATTTT.

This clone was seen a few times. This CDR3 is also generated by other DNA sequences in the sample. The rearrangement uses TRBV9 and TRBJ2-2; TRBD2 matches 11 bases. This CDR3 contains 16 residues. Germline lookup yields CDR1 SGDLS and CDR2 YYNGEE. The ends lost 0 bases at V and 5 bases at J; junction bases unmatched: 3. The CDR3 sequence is CASSVAPSGRTGELFF. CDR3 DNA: TGTGCCAGCAGCGTAGCTCCTAGCGGGAGGACCGGGGAGCTGTTTTTT.

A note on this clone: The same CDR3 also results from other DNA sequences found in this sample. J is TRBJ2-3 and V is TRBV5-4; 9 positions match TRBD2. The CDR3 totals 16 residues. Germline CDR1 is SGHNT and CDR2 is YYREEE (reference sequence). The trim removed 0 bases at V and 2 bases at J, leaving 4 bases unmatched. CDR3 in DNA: TGTGCCAGCAGCTTGGCTGGCGGGAGGGTCACAGATACGCAGTATTTT. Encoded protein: CASSLAGGRVTDTQYF.

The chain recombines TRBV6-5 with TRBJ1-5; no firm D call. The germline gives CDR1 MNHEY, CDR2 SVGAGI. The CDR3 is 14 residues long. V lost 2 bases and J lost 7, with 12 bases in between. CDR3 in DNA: TGTGCCAGCAGTTACGAGCGAGGGTACCAGCCCCAGCATTTT. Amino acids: CASSYERGYQPQHF.

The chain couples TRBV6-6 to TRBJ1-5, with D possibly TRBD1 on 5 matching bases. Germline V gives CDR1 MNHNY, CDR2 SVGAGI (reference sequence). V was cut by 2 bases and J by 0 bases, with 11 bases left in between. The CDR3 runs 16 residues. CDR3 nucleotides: TGTGCCAGCAGTTACGATCCGACAGCTAGCAATCAGCCCCAGCATTTT. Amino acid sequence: CASSYDPTASNQPQHF.

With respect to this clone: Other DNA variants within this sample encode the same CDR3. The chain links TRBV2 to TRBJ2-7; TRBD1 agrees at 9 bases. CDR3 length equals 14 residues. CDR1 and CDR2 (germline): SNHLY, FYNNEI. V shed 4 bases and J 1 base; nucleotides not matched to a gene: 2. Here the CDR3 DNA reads TGTGCCAGCAGTGGGGGACAGGGATCCTACGAGCAGTACTTC. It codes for CASSGGQGSYEQYF.

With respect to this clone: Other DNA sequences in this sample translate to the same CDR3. In DNA, the CDR3 is TGTGCCAGCAGCCTAGGACTAGCGGGAACCTACGAGCAGTACTTC. Protein product: CASSLGLAGTYEQYF. The genes are TRBV7-2 and TRBJ2-7; 12 nucleotides line up with TRBD2. The V and J ends lost 5 bases and 2 bases, in that order; junction bases with no gene match: 4. The CDR3 runs 15 residues. Germline CDR1 is SGHTA and CDR2 is FQGNSA.

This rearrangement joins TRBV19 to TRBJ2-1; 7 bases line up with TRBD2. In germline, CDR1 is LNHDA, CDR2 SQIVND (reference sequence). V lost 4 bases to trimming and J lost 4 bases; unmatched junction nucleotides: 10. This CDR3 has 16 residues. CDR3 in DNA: TGTGCCAGTAGTAAGTCTAGCGGAATCTTTTACAATGAGCAGTTCTTC. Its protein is CASSKSSGIFYNEQFF.

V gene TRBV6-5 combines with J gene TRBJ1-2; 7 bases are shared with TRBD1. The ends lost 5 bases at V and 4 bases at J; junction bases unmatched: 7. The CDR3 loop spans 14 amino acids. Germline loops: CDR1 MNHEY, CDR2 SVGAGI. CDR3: CASSPGQAFYGYTF. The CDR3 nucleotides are TGTGCCAGCAGTCCTGGACAGGCATTCTATGGCTACACCTTC.

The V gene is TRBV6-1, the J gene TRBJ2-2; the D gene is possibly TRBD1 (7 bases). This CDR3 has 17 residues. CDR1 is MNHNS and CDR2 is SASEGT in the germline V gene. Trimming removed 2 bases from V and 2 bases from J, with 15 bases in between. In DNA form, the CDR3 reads TGTGCCAGCAGTGAACCAGGGCAGGGGGGAAACACCGGGGAGCTGTTTTTT. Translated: CASSEPGQGGNTGELFF.